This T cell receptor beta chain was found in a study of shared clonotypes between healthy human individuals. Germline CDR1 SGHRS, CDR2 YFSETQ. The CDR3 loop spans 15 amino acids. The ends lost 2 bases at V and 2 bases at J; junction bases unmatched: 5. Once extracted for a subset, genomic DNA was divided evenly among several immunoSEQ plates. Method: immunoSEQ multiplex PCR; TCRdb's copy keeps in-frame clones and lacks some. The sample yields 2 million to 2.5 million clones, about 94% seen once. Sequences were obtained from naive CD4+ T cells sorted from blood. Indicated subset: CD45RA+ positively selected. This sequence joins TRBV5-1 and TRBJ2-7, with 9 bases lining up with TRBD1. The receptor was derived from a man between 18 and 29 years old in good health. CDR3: CASSLPGQGTYEQYF. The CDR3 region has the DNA TGCGCCAGCAGCTTACCGGGACAGGGAACCTACGAGCAGTACTTC.